The present T cell receptor (beta chain) was sequenced within a study of blood T cell repertoires in COVID-19. Turning to the study itself: Whether acute or convalescent, the COVID-19 samples came from the United States, Italy and Spain. PBMCs, B-cell-depleted T cells, or T cells were the source of the cDNA or gDNA that made up the material.

Authors' processing steps: Estimates of nucleated cell counts were drawn from the amplification of reference gene primers. This table comes from immunoSEQ multiplex PCR, and its TCRdb copy is limited to in-frame clones, with some not included. V, J and clone size derive from that table, while D and trimming were established from the DNA sequence. The data contain 370,000 or so clones, roughly 86% of them singletons. V lost 8 bases, J lost 8 bases, and 16 bases lay in between. The CDR3 length is 12 residues. The germline gives CDR1 SQVTM, CDR2 ANQGSEA. The V call is TRBV29-1, the J call TRBJ2-1; TRBD2 might be the D (6 bases). The specimen sequenced was peripheral blood. The source of this sequence is a human donor with acute or convalescent COVID-19. The donor label of this sample is uncertain. The CDR3 sequence is CSLGTPLDEQFF. CDR3 bases: TGCAGCCTCGGGACTCCCCTAGATGAGCAGTTCTTC.